The 6 T cell receptor beta chains given below trace back to one sample, sequenced in a study of cytomegalovirus exposure and HLA in healthy donors. PCR amplification relied on 60 Vbeta primers (plus 13 Jbeta primers). The table came from immunoSEQ multiplex PCR; TCRdb's copy has only in-frame clones and leaves some out. The sample includes 110,000 to 150,000 clones, 75% of them seen just once. The sample taken for sequencing was PBMCs. These receptors were taken from a man aged 30 to 45 in good health and CMV-seronegative.

The rearrangement links TRBV6-6 to TRBJ1-1; D unclear. CDR1 and CDR2 from the germline V gene are MNHNY and SVGAGI (reference sequence). V was trimmed by 7 bases and J by 4 bases, leaving 19 bases between them. The length of the CDR3 is 15 residues. CDR3 in amino acids: CASNSPAGISTEAFF. In nucleotides, the CDR3 is TGTGCCAGCAACTCCCCAGCGGGGATAAGCACTGAAGCTTTCTTT.

The chain couples TRBV11-2 to TRBJ2-7, with 7 bases lining up with TRBD2. CDR3 length: 15 amino acids. After removal of 0 bases from V and 5 bases from J, the junction contained 7 bases not matched to a gene. CDR1 SGHAT and CDR2 FQNNGV come from the germline V gene. This CDR3 reads CASSLERGRPDEQYF. The CDR3 DNA is TGTGCCAGCAGCTTAGAACGCGGGAGACCGGACGAGCAGTACTTC.

The rearrangement uses TRBV6-5 and TRBJ2-7; 7 bases align to TRBD2. Per germline, CDR1 MNHEY and CDR2 SVGAGI. J gave up 2 bases and V 5 bases, and 3 bases lay outside the gene matches. The CDR3 sequence is 13 residues long. The CDR3 DNA reads TGTGCCAGCAGTGAAGGGAGGGCCTACGAGCAGTACTTC. Protein product: CASSEGRAYEQYF.

The gene calls are TRBV6-1 and TRBJ1-2; no clear D. V was clipped by 8 bases and J by 4 bases, with 8 bases between them. This CDR3 has 11 amino acids. Germline V gene lookup returns CDR1 MNHNS and CDR2 SASEGT. CDR3 residues: CASGAGYGYTF. The CDR3 DNA is TGTGCCAGCGGAGCCGGCTATGGCTACACCTTC.

The chain has TRBV29-1 and TRBJ2-2; 7 bases match TRBD2. This CDR3 has 15 amino acids. The ends lost 3 bases at V and 2 bases at J; junction bases unmatched: 6. CDR1 is SQVTM, CDR2 ANQGSEA, per germline. CDR3 DNA sequence: TGCAGCGTTGAGGGGGGGAGTTCCAACACCGGGGAGCTGTTTTTT. This encodes CSVEGGSSNTGELFF.

This clone appeared a few times. This sequence joins TRBV7-8 and TRBJ1-2, with TRBD1 identical over 10 bases. The junction had 3 bases not matched to a gene; V was cut back by 5 bases and J by 6 bases. The CDR3 spans 13 residues. Germline V gene sequence: CDR1 SGHVS, CDR2 FQNEAQ. The CDR3 loop is CASSRDRGNGYTF. The CDR3 DNA is TGTGCCAGCAGCCGGGACAGGGGAAATGGCTACACCTTC.